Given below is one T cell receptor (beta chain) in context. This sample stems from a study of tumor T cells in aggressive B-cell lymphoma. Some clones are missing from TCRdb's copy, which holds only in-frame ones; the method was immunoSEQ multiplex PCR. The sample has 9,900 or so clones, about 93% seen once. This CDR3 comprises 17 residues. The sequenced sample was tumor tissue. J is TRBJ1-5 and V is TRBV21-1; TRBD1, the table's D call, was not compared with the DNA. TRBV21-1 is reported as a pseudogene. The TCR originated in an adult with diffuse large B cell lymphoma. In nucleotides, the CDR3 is TGTGCCAGCAGCAAGCGAGATTTCGGACACCTTAATCAGCCCCAGCATTTT. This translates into CASSKRDFGHLNQPQHF.